This is a list of T cell receptor beta chains from one sample in a study of blood T cell repertoires in COVID-19. The table came from immunoSEQ multiplex PCR; TCRdb's copy has only in-frame clones and leaves some out. The sample yields under 200,000 clones, around 87% seen once. Sequenced: peripheral blood. All receptors derive from a woman aged 65 to 85 with COVID-19, enrolled during active disease. Both conserved end residues are part of each CDR3. The order of the fields is J gene, D gene, V gene, clone size, CDR3 DNA, CDR3 protein. The D gene is left open where the match is weak. A row's size may be missing; if present it is once, few, many or a size class.

TRBJ1-2,NA,TRBV6-6,few,TGTGCCAGCACCCACGACTCAGGGGCTGGCTATGGCTACACCTTC,CASTHDSGAGYGYTF
TRBJ2-4,TRBD2,TRBV6-5,NA,TGTGCCAGCTGGCGCTCCACTAGCGAGAATCCTAACTTC,CASWRSTSENPNF
TRBJ1-1,NA,TRBV9,NA,TGTGCCAGCAGCGGCCGGGAGAACACTGAAGCTTTCTTT,CASSGRENTEAFF
TRBJ1-4,NA,TRBV2,NA,TGTGCCAGCAGTGAACAGGGCACTAATGAAAAACTGTTTTTT,CASSEQGTNEKLFF
TRBJ2-1,NA,TRBV5-5,NA,TGTGCCAGCAGCTTTTCAGGGGATTCTGTTGAGCAGTTCTTC,CASSFSGDSVEQFF
TRBJ2-7,TRBD1,TRBV5-4,NA,TGTGCCAGCAGAGCGTGGACAGGCTACGAGCAGTACTTC,CASRAWTGYEQYF
TRBJ2-1,NA,TRBV5-1,NA,TGCGCCAGCAGCTTCCAGGGCGGAATGGATGAGCAGTTCTTC,CASSFQGGMDEQFF
TRBJ1-6,NA,TRBV6-6,NA,TGTGCCAGCAGCCCGGATGTGACATTCGGATCACCCCTCCACTTT,CASSPDVTFGSPLHF
TRBJ1-2,TRBD1,TRBV28,NA,TGTGCCAGCAGTTTATTTACAGGGGGAAACTATGGCTACACCTTC,CASSLFTGGNYGYTF
TRBJ1-2,TRBD1,TRBV19,NA,TGTGCCAGTACCTCCGGGACAGGGCTCAATCGGGACTATGGCTACACCTTC,CASTSGTGLNRDYGYTF
TRBJ2-7,TRBD1,TRBV28,NA,TGTGCCAGCAGTTTAAACAGGGGGTACGAGCAGTACTTC,CASSLNRGYEQYF
TRBJ2-2,NA,TRBV5-4,NA,TGTGCCAGCAGCCCGGACAGTCGTACCGGGGAGCTGTTTTTT,CASSPDSRTGELFF
TRBJ1-6,TRBD1,TRBV30,NA,TGTGCCTGGAGTGAGGGGGCTGGGGATTCACCCCTCCACTTT,CAWSEGAGDSPLHF
TRBJ1-2,NA,TRBV28,NA,TGTGCCAGCAGTTTAGGCAACTATGGCTACACCTTC,CASSLGNYGYTF
TRBJ2-3,TRBD2,TRBV7-9,NA,TGTGCCAGCAGCCCCGGGGGGCTAGCGGGGGGCCTGTCCAGAGATACGCAGTATTTT,CASSPGGLAGGLSRDTQYF
TRBJ1-1,NA,TRBV7-5,NA,TGTGCCGATCAGAAAAGGACAGGGACCACTGAAGCTTTCTTT,CADQKRTGTTEAFF
TRBJ2-5,TRBD2,TRBV6-5,NA,TGTGCCAGCAGTTCCCTAGCGGGGGGGCTAGAGACCCAGTACTTC,CASSSLAGGLETQYF
TRBJ1-6,NA,TRBV28,once,TGTGCCAGCAGTCCCTCAAGGGGAAATTCACCCCTCCACTTT,CASSPSRGNSPLHF
TRBJ1-1,NA,TRBV5-1,NA,TGCGCCAGCAGCCCCCCAGGGTGGGGCACTGAAGCTTTCTTT,CASSPPGWGTEAFF
TRBJ1-6,TRBD1,TRBV3-1/TRBV3-2,NA,TGTGCCAGCAGCCAACTACAAACAGGGGTGGGAGATTCACCCCTCCACTTT,CASSQLQTGVGDSPLHF
TRBJ1-4,TRBD1,TRBV19,NA,TGTGCCAGTAGAGGGGGCGCCTATGAAAAACTGTTTTTT,CASRGGAYEKLFF
TRBJ1-1,NA,TRBV6-5,NA,TGTGCCAGCAGTTACGCCGGGGGTAGGAACACTGAAGCTTTCTTT,CASSYAGGRNTEAFF
TRBJ2-7,NA,TRBV5-1,NA,TGCGCCAGCAGCTTGGATGGCAGGGGGGCCTACGAGCAGTACTTC,CASSLDGRGAYEQYF
TRBJ1-3,NA,TRBV18,NA,TGTGCCAGCTCACCTACGGGAGCTAGGAGCTCTGGAAACACCATATATTTT,CASSPTGARSSGNTIYF
TRBJ2-1,NA,TRBV2,NA,TGTGCCAGCAGTGTCACCGGTGAGCAGTTCTTC,CASSVTGEQFF
TRBJ1-4,NA,TRBV7-8,NA,TGTGCCAGCAGCTTAGCGTCAGGGCGTGAAAAACTGTTTTTT,CASSLASGREKLFF
TRBJ2-7,NA,TRBV19,NA,TGTGCCAGTAGTATAGGGGGGCGAATCTACGAGCAGTACTTC,CASSIGGRIYEQYF
TRBJ1-5,NA,TRBV19,NA,TGTGCCAGTAGTATTAGAGGGATGTACAATCAGCCCCAGCATTTT,CASSIRGMYNQPQHF
TRBJ2-2,TRBD2,TRBV30,NA,TGTGCCTGGACGGGGGGGCTGATCACCGGGGAGCTGTTTTTT,CAWTGGLITGELFF
TRBJ1-4,NA,TRBV6-5,NA,TGTGCCAGCAGTCTGGCCGAAACTAATGAAAAACTGTTTTTT,CASSLAETNEKLFF
TRBJ2-3,NA,TRBV24-1,NA,TGTGCCACCAGTGATTTGGGAGGGCCTGGGACAGATACGCAGTATTTT,CATSDLGGPGTDTQYF
TRBJ2-2,TRBD2,TRBV27,once,TGTGCCAGCAGTATTTTAGCGGGGGCCGGGGAGCTGTTTTTT,CASSILAGAGELFF
TRBJ2-2,NA,TRBV7-7,NA,TGTGCCAGCAGCTTAGCGAGGCAGAAGAACACCGGGGAGCTGTTTTTT,CASSLARQKNTGELFF
TRBJ2-7,NA,TRBV27,NA,TGTGCCAGCAGTTTATGGGAGAGCTCCTACGAGCAGTACTTC,CASSLWESSYEQYF
TRBJ1-2,TRBD1,TRBV6-2/TRBV6-3,once,TGTGCCAGCAGTTACTCGGGACAGGCTTTAAACTATGGCTACACCTTC,CASSYSGQALNYGYTF
TRBJ2-3,NA,TRBV29-1,NA,TGCAGCGTTGAAGGAGGCAGGGGATTCAGCACAGATACGCAGTATTTT,CSVEGGRGFSTDTQYF
TRBJ1-6,TRBD1,TRBV30,NA,TGTGCCGGACAGGGTATCGATTCACCCCTCCACTTT,CAGQGIDSPLHF
TRBJ2-2,TRBD2,TRBV14,NA,TGTGCCAGCAGCCAAGAAGGTAGCGGGGGGGCCTTCTGGACCGGGGAGCTGTTTTTT,CASSQEGSGGAFWTGELFF
TRBJ1-1,NA,TRBV5-1,NA,TGCGCCAGCAGCCAATGGACTTCAAGAGGGAACACTGAAGCTTTCTTT,CASSQWTSRGNTEAFF
TRBJ1-1,NA,TRBV7-9,NA,TGTGCCAGCAGCTTAGTGGACAGTACGGGCACTGAAGCTTTCTTT,CASSLVDSTGTEAFF